Presented here are 14 T cell receptor beta chains from one specimen sequenced in a study of T cells in Graves' hyperthyroidism and ophthalmopathy. RNA transcripts served as the template for amplifying TCR beta CDR3 regions. The TCR CDR3 first-round RT-PCR relied on the HTBI primer set. TCRdb re-derived calls from the multiplex PCR reads in MiXCR, one entry per CDR3 protein. The table records 390,000 or so distinct CDR3 sequences, roughly 15% of them present only once. The sequencing input was blood. All receptors come from a man younger than 35 with Graves' ophthalmopathy.

In this sample, this clonotype turned up many times. The V call is TRBV9, the J call TRBJ2-5, with D hard to call. With 4 bases removed from V and 3 bases from J, the gap between germline ends came to 7 bases. The CDR3 runs 12 residues. The V gene's germline CDR1 is SGDLS and CDR2 YYNGEE. CDR3 sequence (DNA): TGTGCCAGCAGCAATAACAAAGAGACCCAGTACTTC. Translation: CASSNNKETQYF.

In its sample, this clonotype was seen many times. This chain connects TRBV2 to TRBJ2-1; 9 bases are shared with TRBD2. V was clipped by 6 bases and J by 8 bases; unmatched bases: 5. This CDR3 is built from 13 residues. The V gene's germline CDR1 is SNHLY and CDR2 FYNNEI. DNA of the CDR3: TGTGCCAGCAGGCCTCGCGGGGGGGATGAGCAGTTCTTC. The encoded protein is CASRPRGGDEQFF.

This clonotype was seen at least ten times. The gene calls are TRBV12-3 or TRBV12-4 and TRBJ1-5, with a weak D call TRBD1 (6 bases). With 6 bases removed from V and 7 bases from J, the gap between germline ends came to 16 bases. This CDR3 is 14 amino acids long. CDR3 loop: CASRANTGWQPQHF. For the CDR3, the DNA is TGTGCCAGCAGGGCCAATACAGGGTGGCAGCCCCAGCATTTT.

This clonotype has ten or more counts. V and J are TRBV20-1 and TRBJ1-2, with D possibly TRBD1 on 5 matching bases. Trimming cost V 0 bases and J 1 base, with 9 bases left between them. The V gene's germline CDR1 is DFQATT and CDR2 SNEGSKA (reference sequence). This CDR3 contains 14 residues. The CDR3 loop reads CSAREAGYNYGYTF. CDR3 nucleotide sequence: TGCAGTGCTAGAGAGGCAGGGTATAACTATGGCTACACCTTC.

This clonotype was observed at least ten times. V and J are TRBV2 and TRBJ1-3, with 8 bases identical to TRBD1. V was pared by 2 bases and J by 4 bases, with 4 bases of the junction left unmatched. The CDR3 totals 15 residues. Looked up from germline, CDR1 is SNHLY and CDR2 is FYNNEI. DNA for the CDR3: TGTGCCAGCAGTGAATGGACAGGGCTGGGAAACACCATATATTTT. Amino acid sequence: CASSEWTGLGNTIYF.

This clonotype occurred a few times. CDR3 residues: CASSMGGGLIREQYF. The DNA for the CDR3 is TGTGCCAGTAGTATGGGGGGCGGATTAATACGCGAGCAGTACTTC. The chain uses TRBV19 and TRBJ2-7; D tentatively fits TRBD1 or TRBD2 (6 bases each). V lost 3 bases, J lost 6 bases, and 18 bases lay in between. The CDR3 extends over 15 amino acids. The germline V gene has CDR1 LNHDA and CDR2 SQIVND (reference sequence).

This clonotype was observed at least ten times. The chain recombines TRBV10-3 with TRBJ2-1; possibly TRBD1 for D (5 bases). The V gene's germline CDR1 is ENHRY and CDR2 SYGVKD. The CDR3 covers 15 residues. V was pared by 8 bases and J by 0 bases, with 14 bases between. The CDR3 DNA sequence: TGTGCCATCCAACTGGTGCAGGGCTCCTACAATGAGCAGTTCTTC. The encoded protein is CAIQLVQGSYNEQFF.

Many counts were recorded for this clonotype. This chain joins TRBV5-1 and TRBJ2-3, with TRBD2 matching over 7 bases. Germline loops: CDR1 SGHRS, CDR2 YFSETQ. V was clipped by 7 bases and J by 2 bases; unmatched bases: 7. The CDR3 consists of 14 residues. DNA of the CDR3: TGCGCCAGCGCCACGGCGGGAGTCACAGATACGCAGTATTTT. Translation gives CASATAGVTDTQYF.

The sample holds many counts of this clonotype. The V and J genes are TRBV7-9 and TRBJ2-1; weak D call: TRBD1 (5 bases). Germline loops: CDR1 SEHNR, CDR2 FQNEAQ (reference sequence). Trimming took 3 bases from V and 8 from J, leaving 11 bases between them. This CDR3 is 13 amino acids long. CDR3 in DNA: TGTGCCAGCAGCTTTCAGGGCGCGGATGAGCAGTTCTTC. Residues: CASSFQGADEQFF. Full variable domain (missing parts from reference TRBV7-9 and TRBJ2-1): DTGVSQNPRHKITKRGQNVTFRCDPISEHNRLYWYRQTLGQGPEFLTYFQNEAQLEKSRLLSDRFSAERPKGSFSTLEIQRTEQGDSAMYLCASSFQGADEQFFGPGTRLTVL.

The V call is TRBV7-2, the J call TRBJ1-2; maybe TRBD1 (5 bases). Trimming took off 2 bases at V and 6 bases at J, with 13 bases between the two ends. The CDR3 length is 14 residues. Germline assignment: CDR1 SGHTA and CDR2 FQGNSA. The CDR3, as DNA: TGTGCCAGCAGCTTAAGAGGTGACAGTCATGGCTACACCTTC. Translating it yields CASSLRGDSHGYTF.

This clonotype was seen ten or more times. The chain employs TRBV7-2 and TRBJ2-2, with a weak D call TRBD2 (5 bases). Trimming pared 5 bases from V and 2 bases from J, leaving 12 bases between. From germline, CDR1 is SGHTA and CDR2 FQGNSA. CDR3 length: 15 amino acids. Here the CDR3 reads CASSPRRANTGELFF. The CDR3 nucleotides are TGTGCCAGCAGCCCACGGCGGGCTAACACCGGGGAGCTGTTTTTT.

This clonotype came up many times. The J gene is TRBJ1-3, the V gene TRBV20-1; no firm D call. V was pared by 3 bases and J by 0 bases, with 9 bases between. The CDR3 contains 14 residues. CDR1 is DFQATT, CDR2 SNEGSKA, per germline (reference sequence). The CDR3 coding sequence is TGCAGTGCTAGTTTGGGGATCTCTGGAAACACCATATATTTT. Its translation: CSASLGISGNTIYF.

The CDR3 nucleotides read TGTGCCAGCAGCTGGGGGGGGTCCAGCTCCTACGAGCAGTACTTC. This codes for CASSWGGSSSYEQYF. V gene TRBV13 combines with J gene TRBJ2-7, with 7 bases lining up with TRBD2. The ends lost 4 bases at V and 0 bases at J; junction bases unmatched: 6. Germline-derived CDR1 and CDR2 are PRHDT and FYEKMQ (reference sequence). The CDR3 spans 15 residues.

The genes are TRBV4-2 and TRBJ2-7; D is perhaps TRBD1 or TRBD2 (5 bases each). The V gene's germline CDR1 is LGHNA and CDR2 YNFKEQ. The length of the CDR3 is 13 residues. Trimming removed 7 bases at V and 1 base at J, with 11 bases between. CDR3 nucleotide sequence: TGTGCCAGCACCGGGACGGAGTCCTACGAGCAGTACTTC. It codes for CASTGTESYEQYF.